This T cell receptor beta chain was obtained from a study of tumor and adjacent non-tumor tissue in lung cancer. In the study overall: The patients, around 11 men and about 5 women, were roughly 30 to 76 with stage I to III disease.

This sample's RNA came from whole unsorted tissue. Germline V gives CDR1 SQVTM, CDR2 ANQGSEA. The CDR3 covers 16 residues. To note about this clonotype: This could be a read error, since a much larger clone is one nucleotide away.

TCRbeta libraries were built with three rounds of nested PCR, modified from ARM-PCR. Each CDR3 protein is one row after TCRdb ran MiXCR on the multiplex PCR reads. Of more than 85,000 distinct CDR3 sequences listed, around 82% are singletons. Sequencing used lung tumor tissue. V and J are TRBV29-1 and TRBJ2-7; D assignment may be TRBD1 or TRBD2 (5 bases each). This TCR was recovered from a man between 65 and 85 years old with non-small cell lung cancer. Here the CDR3 reads CSAMTSGTGTPYEQHF. CDR3 bases: TGCAGCGCCATGACATCTGGGACCGGCACTCCCTACGAGCAGCACTTC.